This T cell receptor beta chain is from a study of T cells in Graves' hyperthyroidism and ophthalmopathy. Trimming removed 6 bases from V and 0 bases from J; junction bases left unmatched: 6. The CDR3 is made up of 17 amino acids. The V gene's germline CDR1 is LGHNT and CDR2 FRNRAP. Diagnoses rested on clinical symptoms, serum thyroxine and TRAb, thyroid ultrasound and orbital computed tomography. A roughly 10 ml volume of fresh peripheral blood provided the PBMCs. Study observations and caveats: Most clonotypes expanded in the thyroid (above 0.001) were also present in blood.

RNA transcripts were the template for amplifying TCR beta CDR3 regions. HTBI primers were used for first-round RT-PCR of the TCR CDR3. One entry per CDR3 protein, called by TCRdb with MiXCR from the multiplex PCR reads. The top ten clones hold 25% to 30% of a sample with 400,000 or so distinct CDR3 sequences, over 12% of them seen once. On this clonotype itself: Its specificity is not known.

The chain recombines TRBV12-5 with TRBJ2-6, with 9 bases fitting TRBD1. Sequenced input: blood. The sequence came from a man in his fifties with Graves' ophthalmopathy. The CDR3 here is CASGKGTGLSGANVLTF. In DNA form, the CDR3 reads TGTGCTAGTGGAAAAGGGACAGGGCTCTCTGGGGCCAACGTCCTGACTTTC. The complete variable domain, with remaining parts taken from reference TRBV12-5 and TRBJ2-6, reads DARVTQTPRHKVTEMGQEVTMRCQPILGHNTVFWYRQTMMQGLELLAYFRNRAPLDDSGMPKDRFSAEMPDATLATLKIQPSEPRDSAVYFCASGKGTGLSGANVLTFGAGSRLTVL.